A selection of T cell receptor beta chains follows, all from one sample in a study of cytomegalovirus exposure and HLA in healthy donors. Data came from immunoSEQ multiplex PCR; TCRdb stores just in-frame clones and leaves some out. The sample lists 90,000 or so clones, roughly 69% occurring once. Sequences were obtained from PBMCs. The receptors here all came from a man aged 50-60 years in good health and CMV-seronegative. The CDR3 runs from the conserved cysteine through the conserved F or W. D genes are given only for firm matches. Size is omitted from some rows. Given values are once, few, many or a class for expanded clones.

size: .
length: 12
J: TRBJ1-1
D: TRBD1
V: TRBV29-1
DNA: TGCAGCGGAGGGACAGGGGGCACTGAAGTTTTCTTT
CDR3: CSGGTGGTEVFF

size: .
length: 15
J: TRBJ2-1
D: .
V: TRBV5-8
DNA: TGTGCCAGCAGCTTTGGCCGACTCTTCTACAATGAGCAGTTCTTC
CDR3: CASSFGRLFYNEQFF

size: .
length: 15
J: TRBJ2-7
D: TRBD1
V: TRBV7-6
DNA: TGTGCCAGCAGCTCCATGGACCGGGACAGCTACGAGCAGTACTTC
CDR3: CASSSMDRDSYEQYF

size: few
length: 15
J: TRBJ1-3
D: .
V: TRBV6-5
DNA: TGTGCCAGCAGTGGCCAGGCCAACTCTGGAAACACCATATATTTT
CDR3: CASSGQANSGNTIYF

size: few
length: 15
J: TRBJ1-2
D: TRBD1
V: TRBV7-2
DNA: TGTGCCAGCAGCTTAGTGGTAACAGGGGGCCTTGGCTACACCTTC
CDR3: CASSLVVTGGLGYTF

size: .
length: 15
J: TRBJ1-1
D: .
V: TRBV5-1
DNA: TGCGCCAGCAGCTTGGGGTCCGCGGGCGGCACTGAAGCTTTCTTT
CDR3: CASSLGSAGGTEAFF

size: .
length: 19
J: TRBJ2-3
D: .
V: TRBV27
DNA: TGTGCCAGCAGTTTTAAGATCCTTGGACTCCGGCGAAGCACAGATACGCAGTATTTT
CDR3: CASSFKILGLRRSTDTQYF

size: .
length: 15
J: TRBJ2-5
D: TRBD2
V: TRBV10-3
DNA: TGTGCCATCAGCGGGACTAGCGGGAGTGGGGAGACCCAGTACTTC
CDR3: CAISGTSGSGETQYF

size: few
length: 15
J: TRBJ2-5
D: .
V: TRBV6-1
DNA: TGTGCCAGCAGGGACAGAAGCCTACAGCAGAGGACCCAGTACTTC
CDR3: CASRDRSLQQRTQYF

size: .
length: 13
J: TRBJ1-2
D: TRBD1
V: TRBV7-9
DNA: TGTGCCAGCAGTCTTCGACAGGGGGCGAGCTACACCTTC
CDR3: CASSLRQGASYTF

size: .
length: 13
J: TRBJ1-2
D: .
V: TRBV14
DNA: TGTGCCAGCAGATACACAGGGTCGAGCGGCTACACCTTC
CDR3: CASRYTGSSGYTF

size: few
length: 14
J: TRBJ1-1
D: .
V: TRBV5-1
DNA: TGCGCCAGCAGCTTGTCCGGGGTTGGCCCTGAAGCTTTCTTT
CDR3: CASSLSGVGPEAFF

size: few
length: 16
J: TRBJ1-4
D: TRBD1
V: TRBV30
DNA: TGTGCCTGGAGGCCTTTAGCTGGACAGGGTCCTGAAAAACTGTTTTTT
CDR3: CAWRPLAGQGPEKLFF

size: once
length: 13
J: TRBJ2-3
D: .
V: TRBV19
DNA: TGTGCCAGTAGTCGACAGGCCGCCGATACGCAGTATTTT
CDR3: CASSRQAADTQYF

size: once
length: 13
J: TRBJ1-1
D: .
V: TRBV7-6
DNA: TGTGCCAGCAGCCCAGGGGCGAACACTGAAGCTTTCTTT
CDR3: CASSPGANTEAFF

size: .
length: 14
J: TRBJ1-5
D: .
V: TRBV19
DNA: TGTGCCAGTACCATCAGGGGACGCAATCAGCCCCAGCATTTT
CDR3: CASTIRGRNQPQHF

size: .
length: 14
J: TRBJ2-5
D: .
V: TRBV7-2
DNA: TGTGCCAGCAGCTTACAGGTGTCCAGGGAGACCCAGTACTTC
CDR3: CASSLQVSRETQYF

size: .
length: 15
J: TRBJ2-3
D: .
V: TRBV18
DNA: TGTGCCAGCTCACCAGCTAGCGCCAGCACAGATACGCAGTATTTT
CDR3: CASSPASASTDTQYF

size: few
length: 16
J: TRBJ1-3
D: .
V: TRBV6-1
DNA: TGTGCCAGCAGTGAAGCGGTAGGGAGCTTCGGAAACACCATATATTTT
CDR3: CASSEAVGSFGNTIYF

size: once
length: 12
J: TRBJ2-5
D: .
V: TRBV2
DNA: TGTGCCAGCAGTTACGGGGGAGAGACCCAGTACTTC
CDR3: CASSYGGETQYF

size: .
length: 13
J: TRBJ1-1
D: .
V: TRBV11-3
DNA: TGTGCCAGCAGCATCAATTTCAACACTGAAGCTTTCTTT
CDR3: CASSINFNTEAFF

size: .
length: 14
J: TRBJ2-1
D: .
V: TRBV2
DNA: TGTGCCAGCAGTTTGGGACTCGACACCAATGAGCAGTTCTTC
CDR3: CASSLGLDTNEQFF

size: .
length: 13
J: TRBJ2-7
D: .
V: TRBV28
DNA: TGTGCCAGCCAGATGTTCCCCTCCTACGAGCAGTACTTC
CDR3: CASQMFPSYEQYF

size: .
length: 16
J: TRBJ1-1
D: .
V: TRBV28
DNA: TGTGCCAGCACCAATACGGCCACCGGGGAGAACACTGAAGCTTTCTTT
CDR3: CASTNTATGENTEAFF

size: many
length: 14
J: TRBJ2-1
D: .
V: TRBV10-3
DNA: TGTGCCATCAGTGGAGGGTCCCTCGGCAATGAGCAGTTCTTC
CDR3: CAISGGSLGNEQFF

size: .
length: 14
J: TRBJ2-1
D: .
V: TRBV10-3
DNA: TGTGCCATCAGTGAGGACCGGGATATGGGGGAGGAGTTCTTC
CDR3: CAISEDRDMGEEFF

size: few
length: 16
J: TRBJ2-7
D: TRBD1
V: TRBV6-5
DNA: TGTGCCAGCAGTTACTCTTCGGGACAGGGATTCTACGAGCAGTACTTC
CDR3: CASSYSSGQGFYEQYF

size: .
length: 13
J: TRBJ2-5
D: .
V: TRBV6-6
DNA: TGTGCCAGCAGACTTGACAGCCAAGAGACCCAGTACTTC
CDR3: CASRLDSQETQYF

size: .
length: 16
J: TRBJ2-5
D: .
V: TRBV5-6
DNA: TGTGCCAGCAGCTTGGTGACAGAAATTATTCGAGAGACCCAGTACTTC
CDR3: CASSLVTEIIRETQYF

size: .
length: 18
J: TRBJ2-3
D: TRBD2
V: TRBV7-8
DNA: TGTGCCAGCAGCTCGGGACTAGCGGGAGGGCCGGTAATGGATACGCAGTATTTT
CDR3: CASSSGLAGGPVMDTQYF

size: few
length: 14
J: TRBJ2-1
D: .
V: TRBV4-3
DNA: TGCGCCAGCAGCCAAGATTGGGCAGGCAATGAGCAGTTCTTC
CDR3: CASSQDWAGNEQFF

size: .
length: 15
J: TRBJ1-6
D: .
V: TRBV11-2
DNA: TGTGCCAGCAGCTTAGGGTTGGCAGGGTTCTCACCCCTCCACTTT
CDR3: CASSLGLAGFSPLHF

size: .
length: 19
J: TRBJ1-1
D: .
V: TRBV7-9
DNA: TGTGCCAGCAGCTTAGGAGGCGAGAGGGGACTGCGTATGGGCACTGAAGCTTTCTTT
CDR3: CASSLGGERGLRMGTEAFF

size: .
length: 15
J: TRBJ2-6
D: .
V: TRBV18
DNA: TGTGCCAGCTCACCGGGGCACGAGGGGGCCAACGTCCTGACTTTC
CDR3: CASSPGHEGANVLTF

size: few
length: 14
J: TRBJ1-4
D: TRBD1
V: TRBV27
DNA: TGTGCCAGCAGATTACAGGGGAGTAATGAAAAACTGTTTTTT
CDR3: CASRLQGSNEKLFF

size: .
length: 14
J: TRBJ2-5
D: TRBD1
V: TRBV5-1
DNA: TGCGCCAGCAGCACCGGACAGGGCGAAGAGACCCAGTACTTC
CDR3: CASSTGQGEETQYF

size: .
length: 13
J: TRBJ2-5
D: .
V: TRBV5-5
DNA: TGTGCCAGCAGCTTGGCAGGGTCGGAGACCCAGTACTTC
CDR3: CASSLAGSETQYF

size: once
length: 15
J: TRBJ2-3
D: TRBD2
V: TRBV7-3
DNA: TGTGCCAGCAGCCCATCGATAGCGGGAGCAGATACGCAGTATTTT
CDR3: CASSPSIAGADTQYF

size: .
length: 14
J: TRBJ2-7
D: TRBD2
V: TRBV6-1
DNA: TGTGCCAGCATAAACACGGGGGGCTCCTACGAGCAGTACTTC
CDR3: CASINTGGSYEQYF

size: .
length: 17
J: TRBJ2-5
D: .
V: TRBV11-3
DNA: TGTGCCAGCAGCAAGGGGCAGGGGCGCCTCTGGGGGGAGACCCAGTACTTC
CDR3: CASSKGQGRLWGETQYF

size: .
length: 16
J: TRBJ1-3
D: .
V: TRBV4-1
DNA: TGCGCCAGCAGCCAAGAAGGCAGGGCTTATGGAAACACCATATATTTT
CDR3: CASSQEGRAYGNTIYF

size: .
length: 14
J: TRBJ1-2
D: .
V: TRBV4-2
DNA: TGTGCCAGCAGCCAAGTGGCCCTCGGGGTTGGCTACACCTTC
CDR3: CASSQVALGVGYTF

size: .
length: 18
J: TRBJ2-1
D: TRBD2
V: TRBV10-3
DNA: TGTGCCATCAGTGGGAAGCGGGAGGGCCCGGTGTACTACAATGAGCAGTTCTTC
CDR3: CAISGKREGPVYYNEQFF

size: .
length: 14
J: TRBJ1-1
D: .
V: TRBV7-6
DNA: TGTGCCAGCAGCTTAGCGGGAGGGGGCACTGAAGCTTTCTTT
CDR3: CASSLAGGGTEAFF

size: .
length: 15
J: TRBJ2-5
D: .
V: TRBV19
DNA: TGTGCCAGTAGTATAGATATCGCGGGGCAAGAGACCCAGTACTTC
CDR3: CASSIDIAGQETQYF